Presented here are 15 T cell receptor beta chains from one specimen sequenced in a study of CD8 T cells in Susac syndrome. When the RNA was reverse transcribed, random hexamers were used with an input of roughly 0.5 to 1 ug. TCRdb redid the calling of the immunoSEQ multiplex PCR reads with MiXCR, one entry per CDR3 protein. The table shows 100,000 to 150,000 distinct CDR3 sequences, with nearly 95% occurring only once. Sequencing was carried out using CD4+ T cells from PBMCs. These receptors all come from a human donor in good health.

The chain combines TRBV7-2 with TRBJ1-2, with D perhaps matching TRBD1 (5 bases). The CDR3 consists of 14 residues. Germline V lookup: CDR1 SGHTA, CDR2 FQGNSA. V was pared by 5 bases and J by 8 bases, with 18 bases between. The CDR3 is CASSGEGQPGGYTF. The CDR3 nucleotides are TGTGCCAGCAGCGGAGAGGGGCAACCTGGGGGCTACACCTTC.

The chain joins TRBV28 to TRBJ2-7, with D uncertain. This CDR3 is built from 15 residues. V was trimmed by 5 bases and J by 6 bases, leaving 20 bases between them. From germline, CDR1 is MDHEN and CDR2 SYDVKM. The CDR3 is CASSPPGSTKGEQYF. CDR3 bases: TGTGCCAGCAGTCCCCCCGGTAGTACTAAAGGCGAGCAGTACTTC.

V usage is TRBV15 and J usage is TRBJ2-5; perhaps TRBD1 as D (5 bases). Germline CDR1 LNHNV, CDR2 YYDKDF (reference sequence). CDR3 length: 15 amino acids. With 0 bases removed from V and 5 bases from J, the gap between germline ends came to 13 bases. CDR3 DNA sequence: TGTGCCACCAGCAGAGACAGGGTTTTAGGGGAGACCCAGTACTTC. It yields the protein CATSRDRVLGETQYF.

This clonotype has a single count. V and J are TRBV19 and TRBJ2-5; no clear D gene. The CDR3 sequence is 14 residues long. V lost 3 bases and J 2 bases, leaving 10 bases between the germline ends. Germline CDR1 is LNHDA and CDR2 is SQIVND (reference sequence). In DNA form, the CDR3 reads TGTGCCAGTAGTATCTGGGCAACACAAGAGACCCAGTACTTC. It yields the protein CASSIWATQETQYF.

The chain is built from TRBV13 and TRBJ2-7, with 9 bases lining up with TRBD1. Germline trimming cut 3 bases from V and 4 bases from J; bases unmatched to any gene: 1. Germline loops: CDR1 PRHDT, CDR2 FYEKMQ (reference sequence). The CDR3 totals 13 residues. The DNA of the CDR3 is TGTGCCAGCAGCTTCGGACAGGGGTACGAGCAGTACTTC. It yields the protein CASSFGQGYEQYF.

The J gene is TRBJ2-1, the V gene TRBV7-9; 7 bases map to TRBD2. This CDR3 is 17 amino acids long. The junction had 7 bases not matched to a gene; V was cut back by 2 bases and J by 0 bases. Germline V lookup: CDR1 SEHNR, CDR2 FQNEAQ (reference sequence). For the CDR3, the DNA is TGTGCCAGCAGCTTAAGGGCTAGCGGTAGCTCCTACAATGAGCAGTTCTTC. Translation: CASSLRASGSSYNEQFF.

J is TRBJ2-1 and V is TRBV14, with 7 bases matching TRBD2. With V trimmed by 4 bases and J by 6 bases, 9 bases remained unmatched. This CDR3 is 15 amino acids long. Germline lookup yields CDR1 SGHDN and CDR2 FVKESK. The CDR3 DNA follows: TGTGCCAGCAGCCGAATCGGGACTATCGCCAATGAGCAGTTCTTC. The encoded protein is CASSRIGTIANEQFF. Combining the CDR3 with reference TRBV14 and TRBJ2-1 gives the whole variable domain EAGVTQFPSHSVIEKGQTVTLRCDPISGHDNLYWYRRVMGKEIKFLLHFVKESKQDESGMPNNRFLAERTGGTYSTLKVQPAELEDSGVYFCASSRIGTIANEQFFGPGTRLTVL.

The table lists this clonotype with a few counts. The V call is TRBV23-1, the J call TRBJ2-7; no reliable D call. Being an ORF, TRBV23-1 has a function that is uncertain. This CDR3 has 15 amino acids. V lost 4 bases and J 0 bases, leaving 13 bases between the germline ends. The CDR3 DNA reads TGCGCCAGCAGTCGGGCGTGTTTTAGCTCCTACGAGCAGTACTTC. Its translation is CASSRACFSSYEQYF.

This rearrangement joins TRBV29-1 to TRBJ2-1; 7 bases align to TRBD2. This CDR3 region has 14 residues. In germline, CDR1 is SQVTM, CDR2 ANQGSEA. After removal of 5 bases from V and 8 bases from J, the junction contained 12 bases not matched to a gene. CDR3 DNA: TGCAGCGTTCGGGGGAGGGCCGGTAACTATGAGCAGTTCTTC. As protein: CSVRGRAGNYEQFF.

The chain carries TRBV12-3 or TRBV12-4 and TRBJ2-3, with TRBD2 matching 7 bases. V lost 2 bases and J lost 6; bases outside the gene matches: 5. The CDR3 spans 14 residues. As DNA, the CDR3 is TGTGCCAGCAGTTTAAGACTAGCAAGTGATACGCAGTATTTT. This sequence encodes CASSLRLASDTQYF.

The chain employs TRBV12-3 or TRBV12-4 and TRBJ2-4; D gene unclear. Trimming shortened V by 6 bases and J by 0 bases, and 12 bases separated the two germline ends. There are 15 residues in the CDR3. CDR3 loop: CASRDQEIAKNIQYF. CDR3 nucleotide sequence: TGTGCCAGCAGAGATCAGGAGATAGCCAAAAACATTCAGTACTTC.

The CDR3 region is CASSLAGGRNTEAFF. The CDR3 DNA follows: TGCGCCAGCAGCTTGGCAGGTGGGAGGAACACTGAAGCTTTCTTT. The gene calls are TRBV5-1 and TRBJ1-1; D remains unclear. Germline V gene sequence: CDR1 SGHRS, CDR2 YFSETQ. This CDR3 is built from 15 residues. The V end was cut by 0 bases, the J end by 1 base, with 10 bases between.

V usage is TRBV29-1 and J usage is TRBJ1-5, with D perhaps matching TRBD1 (6 bases). V lost 5 bases, J lost 3 bases, and 14 bases lay in between. Germline assignment: CDR1 SQVTM and CDR2 ANQGSEA. The CDR3 sequence is 14 residues long. The CDR3 protein is CSVSQGSPNQPQHF. The CDR3 nucleotides are TGCAGCGTTTCCCAGGGGTCACCCAATCAGCCCCAGCATTTT.

This chain uses TRBV7-2 with TRBJ2-7, with 11 bases identical to TRBD2. Germline V lookup: CDR1 SGHTA, CDR2 FQGNSA. The CDR3 spans 17 residues. The V segment lost 5 bases and the J segment 1 base; nucleotides outside the gene matches: 10. The CDR3 DNA follows: TGTGCCAGCAGCCGAAGAATGGGACTAGCGGTGTCCTACGAGCAGTACTTC. It codes for CASSRRMGLAVSYEQYF.

The chain couples TRBV28 to TRBJ2-7; tentative D call: TRBD2 (5 bases). The CDR3 length is 12 residues. Germline V gene lookup returns CDR1 MDHEN and CDR2 SYDVKM. The ends were cut back, 7 bases at V and 0 bases at J, with 7 bases in the middle. In nucleotides, the CDR3 is TGTGCCAGCAACGAGGGCTCCTACGAGCAGTACTTC. This sequence encodes CASNEGSYEQYF.